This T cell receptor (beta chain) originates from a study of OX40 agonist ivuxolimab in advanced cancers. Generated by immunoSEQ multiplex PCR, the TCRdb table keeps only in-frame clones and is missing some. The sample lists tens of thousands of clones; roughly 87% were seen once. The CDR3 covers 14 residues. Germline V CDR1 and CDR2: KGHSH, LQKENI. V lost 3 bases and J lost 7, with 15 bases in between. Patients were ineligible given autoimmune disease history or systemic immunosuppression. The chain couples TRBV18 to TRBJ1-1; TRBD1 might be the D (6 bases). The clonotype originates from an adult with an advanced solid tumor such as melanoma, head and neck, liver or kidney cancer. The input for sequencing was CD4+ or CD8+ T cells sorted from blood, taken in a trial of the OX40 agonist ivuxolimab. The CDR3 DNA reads TGTGCCAGCTCACCTCCCCACAGGGCAGGTGAAGCTTTCTTT. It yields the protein CASSPPHRAGEAFF. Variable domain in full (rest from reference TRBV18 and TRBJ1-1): NAGVMQNPRHLVRRRGQEARLRCSPMKGHSHVYWYRQLPEEGLKFMVYLQKENIIDESGMPKERFSAEFPKEGPSILRIQQVVRGDSAAYFCASSPPHRAGEAFFGQGTRLTVV.